This TCR beta chain was observed in a study of T cell responses to AZD1222 COVID-19 vaccine. Sequencing used immunoSEQ multiplex PCR; TCRdb keeps in-frame clones, though not all of them. The sample records approximately 120,000 clones, about 90% being singletons. With V trimmed by 5 bases and J by 3 bases, 7 bases remained unmatched. Germline lookup yields CDR1 KGHSH and CDR2 LQKENI. The CDR3 loop spans 16 amino acids. The source material was peripheral blood, sampled 28 days after the second AZD1222 dose. J is TRBJ2-2 and V is TRBV18; the match to TRBD2 covers 9 bases. This TCR derives from an adult who received the AZD1222 COVID-19 vaccine. In nucleotides, the CDR3 is TGTGCCAGCTCAACTCGGGTAGCGGGGGACACCGGGGAGCTGTTTTTT. Its translation: CASSTRVAGDTGELFF.